The present TCR beta chain was sequenced within a study of PD-1 blockade in classical Hodgkin lymphoma (dated by TCRdb to the early 2020s). Background on the whole study: Nivolumab dosing was 3 mg/kg intravenously every 2 weeks, continuing until either disease progression or unacceptable toxicity. The study used TCR beta sequencing and CyTOF to define a peripheral blood immune signature of response to PD-1 blockade in classical Hodgkin lymphoma. Here is what the overall study found, with its caveats: Trial patients with a complete response had baseline diversity similar to that of newly diagnosed patients, while partial responders and progressors had significantly lower diversity. Newly diagnosed patients were reported to have lower baseline TCR diversity than healthy donors, and relapsed/refractory patients were reported to have lower baseline TCR diversity still. Lower diversity was seen in patients whose nivolumab began less than 1 year after ASCT, and these patients were left out of later analyses so that immune reconstitution would not confound the results. Only a single clinical trial cohort was studied, and what caused the repertoire differences, possibly disease activity or prior therapy, remained undefined. By C4D1, a significant rise was seen in CD4+ TCR diversity but not in CD8+ TCR diversity (p=0.0027 vs p=0.16), and the rise was most apparent among complete responders (p=0.02).

The label giving this sample's time point can be read as: cycle 4 day 1 (C4D1), after 6 weeks of nivolumab. Every trial patient had relapsed after autologous stem cell transplantation, and cohorts A, B and C differed in prior brentuximab vedotin exposure. Magnetic negative selection with a Miltenyi CD4+ T cell isolation kit was used to purify CD4+ T cells from thawed PBMCs. The trial cohort included fewer than 60 patients with relapsed/refractory classical Hodgkin lymphoma, and each patient had a best overall response of complete response, partial response or progressive disease. Single-agent nivolumab was administered to trial patients in the multi-cohort phase II CheckMate 205 trial. Best overall response was determined by an independent review committee according to the 2007 International Working Group response criteria. PBMCs from the trial were collected at three points: immediately before nivolumab initiation (C1D1), and during therapy at cycle 2 day 1 and cycle 4 day 1. Peripheral blood was collected in 8 mL Vacutainer Cell Preparation Tubes, from which PBMCs were isolated by centrifugation and then cryopreserved. Purified CD4+ and CD8+ fractions were prepared only for cases where an additional PBMC sample was available. Magnetically labelled cells were removed on LS columns in a quadroMACS separator, and the flow-through was collected as the purified fraction.

As regards this clone: No antigen is known for it. Per-nucleotide qualities are absent, and no much larger clonotype sits a single base away.

The Qiagen DNeasy kit was used to extract genomic DNA from unsorted PBMCs and from the negatively selected CD4+ and CD8+ fractions. Using primers that anneal to V and J segments, immunoSEQ multiplex PCR amplified the TCR beta CDR3 regions. A synthetic immune receptor repertoire was used to minimize amplification bias, and any remaining bias was removed computationally after sequencing. The published analysis was carried out like this. Custom Python scripts were used to quantify repertoire diversity as the Shannon entropy index. The unsorted, CD4+ and CD8+ repertoires were each analyzed separately, with the exception of combined analyses, where CD4+ and CD8+ sequences were merged in silico. A clone was considered expanded if an increase in frequency of at least 2-fold after treatment relative to C1D1 was found, and a pseudocount of 0.5 was applied to clones undetected at baseline. Singleton clones were defined as clones with 0 or 1 copy at C1D1, and non-singleton clones were defined as clones with 2 or more copies. Clones expanded in unsorted samples were labelled as CD4+, CD8+ or unknown by matching protein sequences in sorted samples from the same patient. Wilcoxon tests on paired samples were used to test diversity changes from C1D1 to C4D1. Held by TCRdb, this immuneACCESS table contains in-frame sequences only and omits some clones. Under half of the omission traces to an unresolved V gene where checked; the cause of the rest is unknown. V, J and clone size are taken as reported in that table, and D and trimming were inferred from the DNA itself. The sample table lists around 18,000 clones, 65% to 80% of them with a count of one. The ten largest clones add up to nearly 2.5% of the sample.

Reading the germline V gene gives CDR1 SGHRS and CDR2 YFSETQ. Including cysteine and phenylalanine, the CDR3 has 15 amino acids. The kept DNA is CDR3 alone, 45 bases in frame from the first base. V is pared back by 4 bases and J by 2 bases, with 13 bases lying between the germline termini. The TCR comes from a human donor with classical Hodgkin lymphoma. The sequence joins TRBV5-1 to TRBJ2-1, with the D gene call left open. The source was CD4+ T cells from blood, collected before the fourth cycle of nivolumab. The base sequence is TGCGCCAGCAGCCCTGGCGTGGGTACCTACAATGAGCAGTTCTTC. The resulting protein is CASSPGVGTYNEQFF.